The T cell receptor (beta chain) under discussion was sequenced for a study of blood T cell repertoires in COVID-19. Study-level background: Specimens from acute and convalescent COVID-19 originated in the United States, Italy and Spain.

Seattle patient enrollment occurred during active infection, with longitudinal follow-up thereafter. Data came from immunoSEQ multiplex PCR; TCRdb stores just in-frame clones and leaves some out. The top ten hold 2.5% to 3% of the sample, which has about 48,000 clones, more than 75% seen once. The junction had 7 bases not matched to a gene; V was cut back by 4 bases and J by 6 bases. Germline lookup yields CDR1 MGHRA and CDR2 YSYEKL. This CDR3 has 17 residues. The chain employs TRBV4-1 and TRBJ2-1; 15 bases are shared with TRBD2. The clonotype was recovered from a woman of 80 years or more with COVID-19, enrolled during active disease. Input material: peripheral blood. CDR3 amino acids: CASSPRTSGRAGNEQFF. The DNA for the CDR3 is TGCGCCAGCAGCCCCAGGACTAGCGGGAGGGCCGGCAATGAGCAGTTCTTC.